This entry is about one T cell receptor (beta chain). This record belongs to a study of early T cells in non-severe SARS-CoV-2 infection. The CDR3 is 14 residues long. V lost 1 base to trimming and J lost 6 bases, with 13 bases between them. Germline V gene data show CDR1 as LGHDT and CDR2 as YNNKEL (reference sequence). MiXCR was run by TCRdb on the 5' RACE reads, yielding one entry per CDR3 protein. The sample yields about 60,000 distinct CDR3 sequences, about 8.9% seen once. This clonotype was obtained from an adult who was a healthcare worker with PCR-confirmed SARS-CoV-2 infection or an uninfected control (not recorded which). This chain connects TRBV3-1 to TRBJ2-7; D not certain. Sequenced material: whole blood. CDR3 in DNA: TGTGCCAGCAGCCAAGTTCCGGGCCGAGGCGAGCAGTACTTC. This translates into CASSQVPGRGEQYF.